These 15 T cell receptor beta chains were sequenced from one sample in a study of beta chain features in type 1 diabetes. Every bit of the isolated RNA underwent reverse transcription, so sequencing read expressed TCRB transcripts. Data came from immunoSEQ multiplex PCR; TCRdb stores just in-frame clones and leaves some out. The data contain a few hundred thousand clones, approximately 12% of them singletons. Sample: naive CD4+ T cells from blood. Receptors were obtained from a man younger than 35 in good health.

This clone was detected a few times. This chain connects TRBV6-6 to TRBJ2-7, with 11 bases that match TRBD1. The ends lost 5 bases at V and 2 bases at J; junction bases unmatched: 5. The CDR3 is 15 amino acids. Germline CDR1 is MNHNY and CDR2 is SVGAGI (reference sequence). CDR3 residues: CASSLPGQGAYEQYF. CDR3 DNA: TGTGCCAGCAGTCTGCCGGGACAGGGGGCCTACGAGCAGTACTTC.

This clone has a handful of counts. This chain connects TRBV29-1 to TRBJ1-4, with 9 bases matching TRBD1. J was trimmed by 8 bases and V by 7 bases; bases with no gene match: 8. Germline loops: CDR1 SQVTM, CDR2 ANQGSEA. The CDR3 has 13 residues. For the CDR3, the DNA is TGCAGCGCGTCCGGGACAGGGTGGGAAAAACTGTTTTTT. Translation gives CSASGTGWEKLFF.

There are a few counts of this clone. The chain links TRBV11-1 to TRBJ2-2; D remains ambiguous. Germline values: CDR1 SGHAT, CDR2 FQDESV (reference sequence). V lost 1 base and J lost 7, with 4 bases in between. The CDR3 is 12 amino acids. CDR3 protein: CASSLGVGELFF. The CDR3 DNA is TGTGCCAGCAGCTTAGGCGTCGGGGAGCTGTTTTTT.

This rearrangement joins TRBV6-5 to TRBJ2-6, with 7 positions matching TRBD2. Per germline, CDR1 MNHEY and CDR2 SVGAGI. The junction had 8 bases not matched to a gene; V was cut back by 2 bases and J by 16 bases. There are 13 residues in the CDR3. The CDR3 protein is CASSYAGVRILTF. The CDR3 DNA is TGTGCCAGCAGTTACGCGGGGGTCAGGATTCTGACTTTC.

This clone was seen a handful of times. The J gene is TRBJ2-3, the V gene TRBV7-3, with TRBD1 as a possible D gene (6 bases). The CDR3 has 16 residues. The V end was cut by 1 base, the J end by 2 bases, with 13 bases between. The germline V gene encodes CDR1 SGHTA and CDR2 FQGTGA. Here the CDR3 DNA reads TGTGCCAGCAGCTTAAATGGGGGCCCTCCCACAGATACGCAGTATTTT. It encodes CASSLNGGPPTDTQYF.

The DNA for the CDR3 is TGTGCCAGCAGCTTACGGACAGGGCCCGGTGAGCAGTTCTTC. This sequence encodes CASSLRTGPGEQFF. The chain uses TRBV7-3 and TRBJ2-1; 8 bases line up with TRBD1. V lost 2 bases, J lost 9 bases, and 6 bases stayed unmatched. The CDR3 is 14 residues long. CDR1 and CDR2 (germline): SGHTA, FQGTGA.

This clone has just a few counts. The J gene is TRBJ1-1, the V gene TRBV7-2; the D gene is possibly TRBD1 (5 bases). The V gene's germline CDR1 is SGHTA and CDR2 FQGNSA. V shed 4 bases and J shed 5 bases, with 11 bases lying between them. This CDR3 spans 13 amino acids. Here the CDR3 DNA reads TGTGCCAGCAGCTCAGCACAGGATACTGAAGCTTTCTTT. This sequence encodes CASSSAQDTEAFF.

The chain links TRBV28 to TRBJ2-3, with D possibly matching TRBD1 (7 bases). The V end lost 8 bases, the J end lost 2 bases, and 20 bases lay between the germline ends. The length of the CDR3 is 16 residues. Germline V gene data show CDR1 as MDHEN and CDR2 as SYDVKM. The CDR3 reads CASQGGSRGATDTQYF. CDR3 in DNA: TGTGCCAGCCAGGGGGGATCTAGAGGGGCCACAGATACGCAGTATTTT.

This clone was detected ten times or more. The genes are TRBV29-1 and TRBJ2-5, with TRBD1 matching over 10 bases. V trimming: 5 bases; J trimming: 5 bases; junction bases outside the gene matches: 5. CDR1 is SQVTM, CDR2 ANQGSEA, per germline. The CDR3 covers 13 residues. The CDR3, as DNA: TGCAGCGTTACCGGGACAGGGGTCGAGACCCAGTACTTC. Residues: CSVTGTGVETQYF.

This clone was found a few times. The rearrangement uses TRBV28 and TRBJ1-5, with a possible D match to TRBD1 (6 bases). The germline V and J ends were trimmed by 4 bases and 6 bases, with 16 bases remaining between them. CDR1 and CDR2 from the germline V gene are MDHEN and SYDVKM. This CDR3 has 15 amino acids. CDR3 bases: TGTGCCAGCAGTTACCCTATGGGGGCTGGTCAGCCCCAGCATTTT. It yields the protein CASSYPMGAGQPQHF.

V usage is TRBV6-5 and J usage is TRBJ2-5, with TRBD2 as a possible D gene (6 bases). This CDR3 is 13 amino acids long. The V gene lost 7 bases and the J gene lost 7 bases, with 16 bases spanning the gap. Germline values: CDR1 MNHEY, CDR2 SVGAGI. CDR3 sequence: CASTDSSVGTQYF. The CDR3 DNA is TGTGCCAGCACCGACTCTAGCGTGGGGACCCAGTACTTC.

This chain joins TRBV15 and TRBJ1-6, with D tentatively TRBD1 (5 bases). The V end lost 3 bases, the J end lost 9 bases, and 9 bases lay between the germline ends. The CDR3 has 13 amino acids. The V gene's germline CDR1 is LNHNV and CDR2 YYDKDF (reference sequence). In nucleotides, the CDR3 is TGTGCCACCAGCAGGGGGCAGGGTTCACCCCTCCACTTT. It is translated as CATSRGQGSPLHF.

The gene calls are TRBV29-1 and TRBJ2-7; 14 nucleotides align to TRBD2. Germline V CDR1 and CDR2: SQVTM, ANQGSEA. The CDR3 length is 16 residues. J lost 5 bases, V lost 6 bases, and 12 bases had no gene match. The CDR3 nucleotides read TGCAGCGTCAGAAGGGGGACTAGCGGGAGAGTAGACGAGCAGTACTTC. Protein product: CSVRRGTSGRVDEQYF.

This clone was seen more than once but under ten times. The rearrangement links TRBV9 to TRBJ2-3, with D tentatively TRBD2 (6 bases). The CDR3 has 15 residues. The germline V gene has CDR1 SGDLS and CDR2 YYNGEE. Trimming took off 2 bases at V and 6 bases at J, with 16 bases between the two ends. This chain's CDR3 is CASSVASAGRDTQYF. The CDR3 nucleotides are TGTGCCAGCAGCGTTGCGTCGGCTGGGAGGGATACGCAGTATTTT.

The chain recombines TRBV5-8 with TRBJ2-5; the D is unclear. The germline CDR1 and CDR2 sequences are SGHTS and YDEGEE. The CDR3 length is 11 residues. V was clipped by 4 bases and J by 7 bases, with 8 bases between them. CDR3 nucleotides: TGTGCCAGCAGCGCCCGAGGGACCCAGTACTTC. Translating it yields CASSARGTQYF. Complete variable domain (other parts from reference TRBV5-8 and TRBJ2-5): EAGVTQSPTHLIKTRGQQATLRCSPISGHTSVYWYQQALGLGLQFLLWYDEGEERNRGNFPPRFSGRQFPNYSSELNVNALELEDSALYLCASSARGTQYFGPGTRLLVL.